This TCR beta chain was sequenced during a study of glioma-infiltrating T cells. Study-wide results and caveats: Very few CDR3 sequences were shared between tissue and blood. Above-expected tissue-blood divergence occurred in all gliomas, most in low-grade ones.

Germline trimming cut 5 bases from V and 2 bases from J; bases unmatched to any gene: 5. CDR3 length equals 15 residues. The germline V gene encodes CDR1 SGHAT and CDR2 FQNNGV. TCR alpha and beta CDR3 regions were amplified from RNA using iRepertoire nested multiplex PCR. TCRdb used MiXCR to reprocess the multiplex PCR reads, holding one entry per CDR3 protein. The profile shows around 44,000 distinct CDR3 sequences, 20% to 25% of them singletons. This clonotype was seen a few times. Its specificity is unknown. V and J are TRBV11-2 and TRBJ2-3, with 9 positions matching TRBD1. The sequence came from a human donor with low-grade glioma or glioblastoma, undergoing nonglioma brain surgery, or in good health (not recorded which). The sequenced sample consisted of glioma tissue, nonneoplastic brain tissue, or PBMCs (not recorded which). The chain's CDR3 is CASSGRDRDTDTQYF. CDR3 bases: TGTGCCAGCAGCGGCCGGGACAGGGACACAGATACGCAGTATTTT.